This T cell receptor beta chain was sequenced in a study of stem cell transplantation in POMP-related autoinflammatory disease. Remarks on this clone: Antigen unknown.

PRAID combined immunodeficiency and autoinflammation. Trimming cost V 6 bases and J 3 bases, with 6 bases left between them. This CDR3 region has 11 residues. The germline V gene encodes CDR1 MDHEN and CDR2 SYDVKM. The protocol was immunoSEQ multiplex PCR, while the TCRdb copy is restricted to in-frame clones and leaves out a portion. There are 25,000 to 30,000 clones in the sample; approximately 78% occur only once, and around 2.4% lies in the top ten. Study-wide findings and caveats: Unique TRB V-J gene pairings were limited in number in patients with PRAID. In patients with PRAID, every analyzed T-cell subset tended to show lower diversity and higher clonality.

This sequence was found in a human donor with POMP-related autoinflammation and immune dysregulation (PRAID). The sample in question was CD4+ T cells from PBMCs, obtained before stem cell transplantation. The chain employs TRBV28 and TRBJ2-7; no definite D call. The CDR3, as DNA: TGTGCCAGCAGGGACGGCTACGAGCAGTACTTC. Encoded protein: CASRDGYEQYF.